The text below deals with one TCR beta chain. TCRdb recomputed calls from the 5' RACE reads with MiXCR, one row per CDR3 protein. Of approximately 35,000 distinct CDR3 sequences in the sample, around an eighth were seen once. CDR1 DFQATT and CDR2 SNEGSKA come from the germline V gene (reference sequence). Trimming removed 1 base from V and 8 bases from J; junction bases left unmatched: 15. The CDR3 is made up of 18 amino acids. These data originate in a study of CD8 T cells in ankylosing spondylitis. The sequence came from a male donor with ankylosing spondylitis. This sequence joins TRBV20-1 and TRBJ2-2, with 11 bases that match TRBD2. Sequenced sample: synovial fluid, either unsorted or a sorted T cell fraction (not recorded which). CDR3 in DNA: TGCAGTGCTAGAGTTACTAGCGGGAGTAGGGGCGAAAGAGGGGAGCTGTTTTTT. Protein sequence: CSARVTSGSRGERGELFF.